The 6 T cell receptor beta chains reported below all come from one sample, sequenced in a study of T cell repertoires in cytomegalovirus infection (dated by TCRdb to the late 2010s). TCRdb records Illumina HiSeq 1500 as the sequencer. TCRdb ran its own pipeline on the public reads, namely fastp trimming at Q25 and MiXCR clone calling, and kept in-frame beta chains. A single entry per CDR3 protein holds the most common genes and DNA from its merged rows. The sample data list fewer than 700,000 distinct CDR3 sequences, and roughly 24% of these were observed just once. Together, the top ten hold roughly 8% of the sample. The sample consisted of CD8+ T cells from PBMCs. The source of these receptors is a human donor in good health (CMV status not recorded). Some clones in this sample may be carry-over from other donors' samples.

In its sample, this clonotype was seen many times. A read error may account for a junction end that differs from germline. The chain carries TRBV12-3 or TRBV12-4 and TRBJ2-7, with a tentative D call TRBD2 (6 bases). This CDR3 has 12 residues. CDR3 DNA sequence: TGTGCCAGCAGGGAGGGCTCCCACGAGCAGTACTTC. Translating gives CASREGSHEQYF.

Concerning this clonotype: This sequence may be a read error, since a much larger clone differs from it by one base. The V gene is TRBV14, the J gene TRBJ1-2, with 8 bases fitting TRBD1. Germline V gene data show CDR1 as SGHDN and CDR2 as FVKESK. The CDR3 has 16 residues. This chain's CDR3 is CVSSQGRTGWRNGYTF. The CDR3 bases are TGTGTCAGCAGCCAAGGGCGGACAGGGTGGCGAAATGGCTACACCTTC.

The chain links TRBV15 to TRBJ2-2; D might be TRBD1 (6 bases). This CDR3 region has 15 residues. Trimming cost V 3 bases and J 5 bases, with 13 bases left between them. Germline CDR1 reads LNHNV; CDR2 reads YYDKDF (reference sequence). The CDR3 reads CATSRRQASTGELFF. CDR3 nucleotides: TGTGCCACCAGCAGGAGACAGGCGTCGACCGGGGAGCTGTTTTTT. Based on the CDR3 plus reference TRBV15 and TRBJ2-2, the full variable domain is DAMVIQNPRYQVTQFGKPVTLSCSQTLNHNVMYWYQQKSSQAPKLLFHYYDKDFNNEADTPDNFQSRRPNTSFCFLDIRSPGLGDTAMYLCATSRRQASTGELFFGEGSRLTVL.

This clonotype was counted only a few times. This chain joins TRBV5-5 and TRBJ1-1; D may be TRBD1 (5 bases). CDR1 is SGHKS and CDR2 is YYEKEE in the germline V gene (reference sequence). V gave up 4 bases and J gave up 0 bases, with 22 bases separating them. CDR3 length: 18 residues. CDR3 coding DNA: TGTGCCAGCAGCACTCTACCAGGGTCGTTGACTATGAACACTGAAGCTTTCTTT. Protein product: CASSTLPGSLTMNTEAFF. Variable domain in full (rest from reference TRBV5-5 and TRBJ1-1): DAGVTQSPTHLIKTRGQQVTLRCSPISGHKSVSWYQQVLGQGPQFIFQYYEKEERGRGNFPDRFSARQFPNYSSELNVNALLLGDSALYLCASSTLPGSLTMNTEAFFGQGTRLTVV.

The chain carries TRBV29-1 and TRBJ2-1, with D possibly called TRBD1 or TRBD2 (5 bases each). The CDR3 sequence is 14 residues long. The germline CDR1 and CDR2 sequences are SQVTM and ANQGSEA. Trimming took 4 bases from V and 7 from J, leaving 17 bases between them. The CDR3 bases are TGCAGCGTTGTCCGAGGGCAGGGATTGAATGAGCAGTTCTTC. Translated, it gives CSVVRGQGLNEQFF.

This clonotype came up many times. The chain is built from TRBV7-8 and TRBJ2-1; D uncertain. This CDR3 has 15 amino acids. Trimming left V 4 bases short and J 7 bases short, with 17 bases between. Per the germline V gene, CDR1 is SGHVS and CDR2 is FQNEAQ. The CDR3 DNA reads TGTGCCAGCAGCTCAAAAGGACCGTATTGGAATGAGCAGTTCTTC. This gives the protein CASSSKGPYWNEQFF.